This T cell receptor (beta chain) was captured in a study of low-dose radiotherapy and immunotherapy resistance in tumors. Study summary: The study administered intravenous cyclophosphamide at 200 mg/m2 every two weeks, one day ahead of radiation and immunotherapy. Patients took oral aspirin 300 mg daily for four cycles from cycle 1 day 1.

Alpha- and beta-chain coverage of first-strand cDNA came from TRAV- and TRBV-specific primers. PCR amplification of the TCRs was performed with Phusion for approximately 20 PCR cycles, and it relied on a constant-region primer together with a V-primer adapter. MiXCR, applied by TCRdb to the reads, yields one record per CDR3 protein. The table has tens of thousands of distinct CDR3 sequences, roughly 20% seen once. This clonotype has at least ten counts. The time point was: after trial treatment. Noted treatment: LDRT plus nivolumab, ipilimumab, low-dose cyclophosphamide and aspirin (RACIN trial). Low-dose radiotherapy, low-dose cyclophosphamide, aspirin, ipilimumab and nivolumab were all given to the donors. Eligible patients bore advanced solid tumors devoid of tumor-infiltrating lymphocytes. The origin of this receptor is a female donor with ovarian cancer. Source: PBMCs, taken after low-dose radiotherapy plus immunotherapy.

CDR3 region: CASSTGIGGIYYNEQFF. For the CDR3, the DNA is TGTGCCAGTAGTACTGGCATAGGCGGGATCTACTACAATGAGCAGTTCTTC. The rearrangement joins TRBV19 to TRBJ2-1, with a possible D match to TRBD2 (6 bases). The germline V gene encodes CDR1 LNHDA and CDR2 SQIVND (reference sequence). V was clipped by 4 bases and J by 3 bases, with 19 bases between them. CDR3 length: 17 residues.